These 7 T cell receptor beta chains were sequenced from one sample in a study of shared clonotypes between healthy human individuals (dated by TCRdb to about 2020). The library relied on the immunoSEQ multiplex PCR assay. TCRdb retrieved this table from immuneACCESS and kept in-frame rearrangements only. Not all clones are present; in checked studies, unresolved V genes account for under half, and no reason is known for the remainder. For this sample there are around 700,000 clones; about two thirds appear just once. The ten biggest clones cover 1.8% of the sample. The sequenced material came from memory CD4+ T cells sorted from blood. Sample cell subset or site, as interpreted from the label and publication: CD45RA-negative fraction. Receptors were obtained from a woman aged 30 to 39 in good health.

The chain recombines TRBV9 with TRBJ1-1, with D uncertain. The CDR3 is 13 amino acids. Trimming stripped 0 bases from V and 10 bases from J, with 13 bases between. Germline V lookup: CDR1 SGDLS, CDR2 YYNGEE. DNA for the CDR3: TGTGCCAGCAGCGTAGGGATAGAGACGGGAGCTTTCTTT. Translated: CASSVGIETGAFF.

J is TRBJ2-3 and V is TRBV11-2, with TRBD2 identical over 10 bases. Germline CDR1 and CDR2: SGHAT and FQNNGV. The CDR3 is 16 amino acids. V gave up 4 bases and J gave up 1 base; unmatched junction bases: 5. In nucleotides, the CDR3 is TGTGCCAGCAGCTGGAGGCTAGCGGGGGGCACAGATACGCAGTATTTT. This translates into CASSWRLAGGTDTQYF.

In DNA form, the CDR3 reads TGTGCCAGCAGTTCCCAGGGGGACCCCAAAAACATTCAGTACTTC. Amino acid sequence: CASSSQGDPKNIQYF. This chain joins TRBV6-6 and TRBJ2-4, with TRBD1 matching 7 bases. Trimming removed 4 bases from V and 2 bases from J; junction bases left unmatched: 5. Germline loops: CDR1 MNHNY, CDR2 SVGAGI (reference sequence). The CDR3 contains 15 residues.

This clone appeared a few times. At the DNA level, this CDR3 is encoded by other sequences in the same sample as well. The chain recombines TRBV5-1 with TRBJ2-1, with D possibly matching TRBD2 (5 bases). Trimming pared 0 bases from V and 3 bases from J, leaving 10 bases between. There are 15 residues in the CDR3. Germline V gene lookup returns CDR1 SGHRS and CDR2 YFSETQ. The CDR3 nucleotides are TGCGCCAGCAGCTTGGCCCGAGGGAGCTACAATGAGCAGTTCTTC. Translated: CASSLARGSYNEQFF.

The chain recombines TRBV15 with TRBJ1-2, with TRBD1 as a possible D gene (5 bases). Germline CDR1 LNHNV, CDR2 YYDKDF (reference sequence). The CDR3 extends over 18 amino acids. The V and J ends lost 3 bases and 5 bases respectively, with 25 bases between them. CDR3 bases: TGTGCCACCAGCAGGCCCGCCCGGTCGGGGGGAGGCCCTTATGGCTACACCTTC. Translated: CATSRPARSGGGPYGYTF.

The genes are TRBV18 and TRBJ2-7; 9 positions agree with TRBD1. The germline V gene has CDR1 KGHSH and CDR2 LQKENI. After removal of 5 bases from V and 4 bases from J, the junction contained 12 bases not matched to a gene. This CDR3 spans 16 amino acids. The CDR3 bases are TGTGCCAGCTCAAGCCTCGGGACAGGGTTCGAATACGAGCAGTACTTC. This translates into CASSSLGTGFEYEQYF.

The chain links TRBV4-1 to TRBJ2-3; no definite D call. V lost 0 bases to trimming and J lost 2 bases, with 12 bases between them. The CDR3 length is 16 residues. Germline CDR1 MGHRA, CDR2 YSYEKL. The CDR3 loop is CASSQDFGVATDTQYF. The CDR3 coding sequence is TGCGCCAGCAGCCAAGATTTTGGGGTCGCCACAGATACGCAGTATTTT.